This T cell receptor (beta chain) was identified during a study of blood T cells in healthy people across ages (dated by TCRdb to 2013 to 2016). Some background on the complete study: In model experiments, template switching captured roughly one uniquely barcoded TCR beta cDNA molecule for every two T cells. Age-related changes in TCR beta repertoire diversity were measured in the study by deep sequencing normalized with unique cDNA molecular identifiers. The donors were split into four age groups: young (average approximately 16 years), middle-aged (roughly 39), aged (more than 60) and long-lived (more than 80). Donors of different ages were randomly distributed across sequencing lanes to avoid experimental bias. Using the same blood draw, the study looked at two additional independent replicas of 1 million unique cDNA reads for two donors, one aged 18 to 30 and the other aged 80 or older. What the authors observed across the whole study: Observed TCR beta diversity per million T cells fell roughly linearly with age, and a significant reduction was already apparent by age roughly 40. Bulk unsorted PBMC profiling prevented conclusive comparison of naive and antigen-experienced compartments. Donor CMV infection status was unknown, potentially confounding age-related changes in expanded clonotypes. Estimates of total diversity based on one million sequenced T cells were regarded as lower bounds and as underestimates. Compared with the aged group, the long-lived group had more naive CD4+ T cells, fewer expanded clones and increased TCR diversity, a pattern suggesting age selection. A strong correlation was found between observed TCR beta diversity and the percentage of naive T cells measured by flow cytometry.

On this clonotype itself: It lacks a known antigen. One base away there is no much larger clone; base qualities are not given.

Library prep was done by 5' RACE. Sequencer: Illumina HiSeq 2500. A second PCR of roughly 7 to 12 cycles was performed with a sample-barcoded 5' primer and a J-beta primer mix. A template-switch 5' adaptor carrying 12 random nucleotides introduced a unique molecular identifier onto each TCR beta cDNA molecule. At least 2.5 million CDR3-containing paired-end reads were obtained from each sample. The Mint cDNA synthesis kit, primed by a TRBC-specific oligonucleotide, was used to synthesize first-strand cDNA from all RNA. Following uracil-DNA glycosylase treatment, all cDNA underwent a first 18-cycle PCR with the universal primers M1SS and BC2_uni_R. The authors processed their data as follows. For normalization, 1 million high-quality reads, each with a distinct molecular identifier, were randomly selected from each sample. Instead of being binned into consensus sequences, reads with shared molecular identifiers were discarded. MiTCR, run with a Q25 quality threshold and the strictest error-elimination algorithm, handled CDR3 identification, clonotype clustering and error correction. Lower-bound total TCR beta diversity was estimated with a nonparametric unseen species model using Euler transformation. In TCRdb, the public reads were trimmed at Q25 with fastp and aligned with MiXCR, with productive beta chains retained. Each record represents a unique CDR3 protein, reported with the most common genes and DNA among its rows. None of the V and J calls come from the authors' own analysis; TCRdb made them. This sample gives 1.5 million to 2 million distinct CDR3 sequences in total; around half of them show up just once. The top ten clonotypes cover more than 2% of the sample.

Donors were approximately 42 systemically healthy Caucasian individuals from Russia aged roughly 6 to 90 years. Each donor gave about 9.7 milliliters of peripheral blood, drawn into EDTA-treated Vacutainer tubes. Ficoll-Paque density-gradient centrifugation was used to isolate PBMCs, with at least 6.5 million obtained per sample. Trizol reagent was used to extract total RNA from the PBMCs, yielding at least 5.5 micrograms per sample. For every donor, flow cytometry on a PBMC aliquot measured the percentage of naive CD45RAhigh/CD27high T cells. The CDR1 and CDR2 encoded by the germline V gene are MNHEY and SVGEGT. The junction shows trimming of 5 bases on V and 7 bases on J, plus 10 bases between the germline ends. There are 12 amino acids in the CDR3, from cysteine to phenylalanine inclusive. The sequence is cut down to CDR3 DNA, 36 bases in frame from base 1.

The sample taken for sequencing was blood. The origin of this receptor is a woman aged 40 to 50 in good health. Recombination connected TRBV6-2 or TRBV6-3 to TRBJ2-3; a weak D assignment points to TRBD2 (6 bases agree). The nucleotide sequence reads as follows: TGTGCCAGCAGTCGCGGGGAAAATACGCAGTATTTT. Translation gives CASSRGENTQYF.